This T cell receptor beta chain emerged from a study of cytomegalovirus exposure and HLA in healthy donors (dated by TCRdb to 2017 to 2019). With respect to the entire study: An earlier analysis of a few hundred of the donors reported 250 to 350 Gb of sequence data and 90 million to 120 million unique TCR beta sequences obtained from approximately 180 million T cells. Every discovery cohort repertoire had been produced on one sequencing platform. Class I and class II HLA loci were covered by the typing at four-digit resolution. The genetic ancestry cluster associated with self-reported Caucasian donors included around four fifths of the roughly 380 genotyped donors. The T cell repertoires of 550 to 850 subjects were profiled by immunosequencing and related to cytomegalovirus serostatus. An earlier analysis of nearly 600 of the donors applied high-throughput TCR beta sequencing to assess whether each TCR beta V gene segment acted as functional or pseudogenic. In the later analysis, no new phenotypic data were used to find candidate immune exposures; instead, reliance was placed on TCR beta sequences and their occurrence across donors. A few DR-DQ haplotypes were handled as single units for association and clustering because linkage in the cohort was strong. To study patterns of TCR occurrence, a later analysis re-analyzed previously published TCR beta repertoires from around 700 donors and added high-resolution HLA genotyping. The study aimed to test whether cataloging public T cell receptors could reveal signatures of past pathogen exposure. Along with the roughly 700-subject first cohort, a separate validation cohort of about 110 different subjects was used. In a later genetic analysis, genome-wide SNP genotypes for about 55% of the roughly 670 donors were used, and that subset was treated as a discovery cohort. Among almost 400 genotyped donors of the cohort, an average of roughly 240,000 unique TCR beta nucleotide sequences were sequenced per donor, roughly 18% of them non-productive. Donor age, sex, ethnicity and CMV serostatus were compiled alongside the repertoire data. High-throughput TCR immunosequencing, statistical association of individual TCRs with disease status, and machine learning were combined to predict cytomegalovirus infection status. Typing coverage varied by locus: about 620-640 donors for A, B, C, DRB1 and DQB1; about 520 for DQA1; around 570 for DPA1; roughly 450 for DPB1. Roughly 290 gigabases of sequencing data and around 80 million unique TCR sequences made up an early release that covered several hundred HLA-typed donors. The study at large found these results: In a later genetic analysis, a missense DCLRE1C variant was associated with V-gene and J-gene trimming of TCR beta chains, and the association was replicated in an independent cohort. In this cohort, only TCR beta chains were sequenced, and detectable features were limited by the absence of alpha or paired-chain data. Correlated functional status among segregating V segments might be attributable to linkage disequilibrium, but an unknown experimental factor could not be ruled out. A cluster of highly shared sequence variants was judged likely to be a technical artifact of the sequencing pipeline. Several of the top co-occurrence clusters appeared to be linked to parvovirus B19, influenza, CMV and Epstein-Barr virus, according to a later analysis. According to a later analysis, TCR association rates differed among HLA loci, with DRB1 alleles showing the most associated TCRs and HLA-C alleles showing the fewest. According to a later analysis, most CMV-associated TCR beta chains appeared to be HLA-restricted, and the HLA associations seemed to be driven largely by CMV exposure. A later genetic analysis reported fewer N-insertions in productive TCRs among donors in an Asian-associated ancestry cluster than the roughly 620-donor mean. Because the 87-base-pair reads could not distinguish some IMGT-functional V segments, including TRBV6-2 and TRBV6-3, those segments were excluded. In a later analysis, HLA-associated TCR beta chains showed more clonal expansion and lower generation probabilities than non-associated chains that were equally common. In an earlier analysis of about 540 of the donors, most TCR beta V segments were observed in productive rearrangements about 87% or about 30% of the time, broadly matching IMGT annotations. The earlier analysis of a few hundred of the donors excluded around 17 rarely observed V segments, including chromosome 9 orphons, because counts were too low. Cytomegalovirus status was reported to be diagnosed by the classifier with high specificity and sensitivity in both the original and validation cohorts. Presence/absence analyses assumed roughly uniform sequencing depth across donors, an assumption that may not hold. It was suggested by the authors that the approach could potentially be generalized to other disease states and immunological phenotypes. The study listed 164 TCR beta chains as associated with cytomegalovirus. A few of the identified cytomegalovirus-associated TCR beta chains were confirmed in vitro to be specific for cytomegalovirus antigens. A further reported finding was that TCR beta sequences accurately predicted the HLA-A and HLA-B alleles for most subjects in the first cohort. Immune exposure information for the cohort was limited to CMV serostatus. While some public TCRs were present in many individuals, most TCR sequences turned up only very rarely across donors. When HLA alleles, especially DR and DQ, strongly co-occurred, TCR associations were difficult to assign to individual alleles. Because HLA typing was unavailable for some donors at each locus, only the typed subset was used in association tests. In a later analysis, some 18,000 TCR beta sequences were associated with specific HLA alleles at a false discovery rate of 0.05.

The cohort was made up of hundreds of healthy bone marrow donors. At the time of sampling, all cohort members were nominally healthy, though unrecorded immune exposures were likely present. The donor was CMV seronegative and was included in the group of about 400 seronegative cohort members. Each donor provided a peripheral blood sample, and peripheral blood mononuclear cells were used for TCR beta sequencing. Genomic DNA was extracted from the blood cell samples with the Qiagen DNeasy Blood Extraction Kit. Library creation used the immunoSEQ multiplex PCR assay. For the multiplex PCR, a mixture combining 60 forward primers for TCR Vbeta segments and 13 reverse primers for TCR Jbeta segments was used. The CDR3 region of rearranged TCR beta genes was amplified from genomic DNA with a multiplex PCR assay. The Illumina HiSeq System was used to sequence the amplified TCR beta libraries as 87-base-pair reads. In the authors' own workflow: Across the 666 repertoires, a later analysis counted 60 million to 90 million unique TCR beta chains, around 11 million of which were shared by at least two donors. Raw reads were error-corrected and collapsed into unique sequences with a nearest-neighbor algorithm that merged closely related sequences to remove PCR and sequencing errors. V, D and J gene segments were assigned by aligning CDR3 sequences to IMGT reference sequences. For a sequence to be retained, at least a six-nucleotide match to both a V gene segment and a J gene segment was required. Rearrangements were called productive when the CDR3 lacked stop codons and stayed in frame with V and J; all others were non-productive. Following IMGT convention, CDR3 was defined as the stretch from the second conserved V-encoded cysteine to the conserved J-encoded phenylalanine. The earlier analysis of about 620 of the donors excluded sequences that lacked an unambiguous match to a single V gene segment. An earlier analysis of about 600 of the donors called V segments functional above 56.7% productive rearrangements and segregating when the between-donor standard deviation exceeded 5%. A statistical classification framework was built to diagnose cytomegalovirus status from the catalog of TCR beta chain sequences. A later analysis assigned V and J genes by comparing TCR nucleotide sequences with IMGT/GENE-DB human TR gene sequences. In a later analysis, CDR3 sequences and most-parsimonious VDJ recombination scenarios were assigned using the TCRdist pipeline. In a later analysis, each TCR beta chain was defined by its CDR3 amino acid sequence together with its V-gene family, and reads without a unique V-gene family were excluded. As a way to deal with suspected cross-contamination and a sequencing artifact, a later analysis dropped approximately 590 nucleotide sequences that were highly shared and had low generation probability. In a later analysis, a clonal expansion index was calculated for each public chain from normalized within-repertoire ranks of inferred template counts. In a later analysis, generation probabilities were computed using a VDJ recombination model fitted to out-of-frame rearrangements, and the results were checked against IGoR. Hypergeometric tests were used in a later analysis to score TCR-TCR, TCR-HLA and TCR-CMV co-occurrence, with a repertoire-size bias correction applied to the TCR pairs. A later analysis estimated false discovery rates by permuting HLA or CMV assignments 20 times. In a later analysis, co-occurring TCRs were grouped using DBSCAN, with TCRdist sequence similarity added in when clustering inside HLA-allele-positive subsets. Repertoires with fewer than 30,000 or more than 120,000 public chains, plus five repertoires with anomalous nucleotide sharing, were excluded from co-occurrence clustering. TCRdb carries this immuneACCESS record with in-frame sequences only. Its versions omit some clonotypes, under half of them owing to an unresolved V gene in the studies checked, with the rest unexplained. Clone size and V and J calls were adopted from that table, with D and trimming inferred from the DNA. This sample has more than 150,000 clones in its table, and just over 75% of those were observed once. Of the sample, over 1.1% falls within the top ten clones.

Worth noting for this clone: Its cognate antigen has yet to be identified. Base qualities are not at hand, and no much larger clone is one base apart.

CDR1 and CDR2 are drawn from the germline V gene: SGHRS, YFSETQ. V has 4 bases trimmed and J has 5 bases trimmed; junction bases matching no gene number 17. The CDR3 runs 19 residues from the cysteine to the phenylalanine. Of the read, only the CDR3 DNA is kept; its 57 bases are in frame from base 1. Sequencing input: PBMCs. The receptor comes from a man between 18 and 35 years old in good health and CMV-seronegative. The chain joins TRBV5-1 to TRBJ2-3; TRBD2 lines up with 12 middle nucleotides. The CDR3 region reads CASSMWKSLAGGPGDTQYF. The sequence in DNA is TGCGCCAGCAGCATGTGGAAATCTCTAGCGGGAGGGCCAGGAGATACGCAGTATTTT.